The table lists the clone carrying this T cell receptor beta chain with a few counts. Its antigen is not known. The data originate from a study of T-cell reconstitution after alpha-beta-depleted transplantation in children. Whole-study findings and limits: The study traced high day-60 TCRbeta diversity in some patients to surviving recipient T cells and thymic progenitors. One year after transplant, T-cell counts and diversity came mostly from newly produced T cells.

It was with unique molecular identifiers that the TCRbeta library was prepared. TCRdb re-analysed the PCR reads in MiXCR, keeping a single row per CDR3 protein. The sample has some 200,000 distinct CDR3 sequences, 7% to 9% seen once. Sequenced here: PBMCs, mostly from graft donor cells, sampled 360 days after TCRalphabeta/CD19-depleted stem cell transplant. The receptor was derived from a male patient aged 2-10 years who had a stem cell transplant for acute myeloid leukemia, so the T cells may come from the graft donor.

As DNA, the CDR3 is TGCAGCGCTAGACAGGGGCTAGCCAAAAACATTCAGTACTTC. Its translation is CSARQGLAKNIQYF. V is TRBV29-1 and J is TRBJ2-4; the match to TRBD1 covers 8 bases. Germline CDR1 is SQVTM and CDR2 is ANQGSEA. The CDR3 consists of 14 residues. V trimming: 7 bases; J trimming: 0 bases; junction bases outside the gene matches: 5.